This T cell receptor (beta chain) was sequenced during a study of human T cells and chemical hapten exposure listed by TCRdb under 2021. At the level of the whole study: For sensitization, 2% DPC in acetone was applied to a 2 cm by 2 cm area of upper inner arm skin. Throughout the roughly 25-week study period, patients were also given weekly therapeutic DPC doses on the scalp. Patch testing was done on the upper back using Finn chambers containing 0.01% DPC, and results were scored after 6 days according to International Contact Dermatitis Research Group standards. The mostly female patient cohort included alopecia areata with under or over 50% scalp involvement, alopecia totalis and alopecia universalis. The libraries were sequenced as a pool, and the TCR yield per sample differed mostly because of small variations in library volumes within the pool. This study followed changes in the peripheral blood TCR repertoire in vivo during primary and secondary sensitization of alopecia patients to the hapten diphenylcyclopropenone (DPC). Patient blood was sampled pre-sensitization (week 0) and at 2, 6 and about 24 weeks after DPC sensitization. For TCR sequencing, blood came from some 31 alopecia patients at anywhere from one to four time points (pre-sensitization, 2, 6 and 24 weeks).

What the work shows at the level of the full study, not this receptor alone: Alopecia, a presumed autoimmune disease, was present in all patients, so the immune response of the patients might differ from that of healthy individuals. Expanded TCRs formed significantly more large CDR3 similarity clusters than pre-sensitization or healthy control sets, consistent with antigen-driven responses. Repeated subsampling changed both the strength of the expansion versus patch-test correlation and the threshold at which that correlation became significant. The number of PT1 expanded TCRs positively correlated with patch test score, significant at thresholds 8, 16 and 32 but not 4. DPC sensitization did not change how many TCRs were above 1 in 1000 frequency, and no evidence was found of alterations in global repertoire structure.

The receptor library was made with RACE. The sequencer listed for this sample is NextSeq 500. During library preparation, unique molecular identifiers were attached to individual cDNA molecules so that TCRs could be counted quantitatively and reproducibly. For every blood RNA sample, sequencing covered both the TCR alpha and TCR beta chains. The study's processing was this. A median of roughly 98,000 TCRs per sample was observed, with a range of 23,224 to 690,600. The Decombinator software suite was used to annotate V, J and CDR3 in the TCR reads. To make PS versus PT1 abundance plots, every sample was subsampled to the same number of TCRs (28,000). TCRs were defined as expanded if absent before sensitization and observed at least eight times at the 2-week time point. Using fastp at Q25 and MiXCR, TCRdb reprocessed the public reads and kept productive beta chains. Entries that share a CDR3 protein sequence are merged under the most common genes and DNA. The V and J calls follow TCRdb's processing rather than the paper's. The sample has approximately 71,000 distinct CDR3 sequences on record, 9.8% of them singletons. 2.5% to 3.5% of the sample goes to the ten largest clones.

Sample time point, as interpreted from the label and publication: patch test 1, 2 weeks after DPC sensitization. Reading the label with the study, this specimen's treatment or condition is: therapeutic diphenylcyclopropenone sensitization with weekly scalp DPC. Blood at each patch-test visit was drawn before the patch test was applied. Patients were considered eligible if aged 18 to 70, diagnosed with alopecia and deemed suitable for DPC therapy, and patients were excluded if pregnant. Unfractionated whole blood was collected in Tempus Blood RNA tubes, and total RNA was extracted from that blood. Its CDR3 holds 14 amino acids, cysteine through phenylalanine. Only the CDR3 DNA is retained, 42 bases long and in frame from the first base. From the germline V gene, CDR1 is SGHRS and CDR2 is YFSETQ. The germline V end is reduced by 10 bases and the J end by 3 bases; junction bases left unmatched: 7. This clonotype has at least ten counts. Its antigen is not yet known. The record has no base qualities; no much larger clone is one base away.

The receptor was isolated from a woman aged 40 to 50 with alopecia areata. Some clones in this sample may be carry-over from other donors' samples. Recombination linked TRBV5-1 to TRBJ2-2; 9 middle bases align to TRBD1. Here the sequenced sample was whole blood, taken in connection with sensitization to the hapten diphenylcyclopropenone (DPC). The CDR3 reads CAGRDRADTGELFF. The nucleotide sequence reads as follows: TGCGCCGGTCGGGACAGGGCGGACACCGGGGAGCTGTTTTTT. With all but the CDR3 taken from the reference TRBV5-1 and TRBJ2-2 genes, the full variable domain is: KAGVTQTPRYLIKTRGQQVTLSCSPISGHRSVSWYQQTPGQGLQFLFEYFSETQRNKGNFPGRFSGRQFSNSRSEMNVSTLELGDSALYLCAGRDRADTGELFFGEGSRLTVL.